This entry lists 5 T cell receptor beta chains sequenced from one sample in a study of T cells in localized non-small cell lung cancer. Data came from immunoSEQ multiplex PCR; TCRdb stores just in-frame clones and leaves some out. The sample has roughly 50,000 clones, about four fifths seen once. Material: peripheral blood, obtained before any cancer treatment. The source of these receptors is a female donor at least 60 years old with stage II squamous cell lung carcinoma.

CDR3 amino acids: CASSIAFRGLSSGANVLTF. The CDR3 DNA reads TGTGCCAGTAGTATAGCCTTTCGAGGGTTAAGCTCTGGGGCCAACGTCCTGACTTTC. The rearrangement joins TRBV19 to TRBJ2-6; tentatively, D is TRBD2 (5 bases). Germline-derived CDR1 and CDR2 are LNHDA and SQIVND (reference sequence). The CDR3 totals 19 residues. Between the trimmed V and J ends, which lost 1 base and 0 bases, there was a span of 16 bases.

The chain has TRBV5-1 and TRBJ2-7; no definite D call. Trimming stripped 4 bases from V and 4 bases from J, with 9 bases between. Germline lookup yields CDR1 SGHRS and CDR2 YFSETQ. This CDR3 spans 12 amino acids. CDR3 residues: CASSIDQYEQYF. The DNA for the CDR3 is TGCGCCAGCAGCATTGATCAGTACGAGCAGTACTTC.

The chain carries TRBV6-1 and TRBJ1-6; no clear D gene. With 5 bases removed from V and 10 bases from J, the gap between germline ends came to 12 bases. The CDR3 has 13 amino acids. Germline V gene sequence: CDR1 MNHNS, CDR2 SASEGT. The CDR3 nucleotides read TGTGCCAGCAGTAGACCTCTGGCCTCACCCCTCCACTTT. Translation: CASSRPLASPLHF.

J is TRBJ2-1 and V is TRBV7-2, with D perhaps matching TRBD2 (6 bases). There are 14 residues in the CDR3. Looked up from germline, CDR1 is SGHTA and CDR2 is FQGNSA. Trimming pared 5 bases from V and 7 bases from J, leaving 15 bases between. The CDR3: CASSRDWDGNEQFF. CDR3 sequence (DNA): TGTGCCAGCAGCCGGGACTGGGATGGGAATGAGCAGTTCTTC.

The chain carries TRBV15 and TRBJ2-1, with 11 bases lining up with TRBD2. CDR1 is LNHNV and CDR2 is YYDKDF in the germline V gene (reference sequence). J was trimmed by 8 bases and V by 0 bases; bases with no gene match: 6. This CDR3 comprises 16 residues. The CDR3 DNA sequence: TGTGCCACCAGCAGAGATAGCCTAGCGGGGGGTCATGAGCAGTTCTTC. Translated: CATSRDSLAGGHEQFF.